The 12 T cell receptor beta chains reported below all come from one sample, sequenced in a study of CD8 T cells in Susac syndrome (dated by TCRdb to the late 2010s). To prepare the library, the immunoSEQ multiplex PCR assay was applied. RNA was extracted using the RNeasy kit, and roughly 0.5 to 1 microgram was reverse transcribed with random hexamers. In-frame beta chains were kept once TCRdb had trimmed the public reads at Q25 with fastp and called clones with MiXCR. Records with the same CDR3 protein are collapsed into one entry carrying the most frequent genes and DNA. Recorded for this sample are about 120,000 distinct CDR3 sequences; around 90% of them occurred a single time. Of the sample, 0.12% is held by the ten largest clones. The specimen was CD8+ T cells from PBMCs. These receptors were taken from a human donor in good health.

V and J are TRBV20-1 and TRBJ2-5; the D is unclear. Per the germline V gene, CDR1 is DFQATT and CDR2 is SNEGSKA (reference sequence). This CDR3 is built from 13 residues. The V end was cut by 6 bases, the J end by 1 base, with 12 bases between. CDR3 region: CSAHSDAQETQYF. In nucleotides, the CDR3 is TGCAGTGCCCACTCCGACGCCCAAGAGACCCAGTACTTC.

The chain joins TRBV5-6 to TRBJ2-7; possibly TRBD1 for D (5 bases). With 0 bases removed from V and 2 bases from J, the gap between germline ends came to 12 bases. CDR3 size: 15 residues. Germline V gene sequence: CDR1 SGHDT, CDR2 YYEEEE. CDR3 coding DNA: TGTGCCAGCAGCTTGGTCGGACACAATCCCTACGAGCAGTACTTC. This translates into CASSLVGHNPYEQYF.

This chain uses TRBV5-1 with TRBJ2-3; D possibly matches TRBD1 or TRBD2 (5 bases each). Looked up from germline, CDR1 is SGHRS and CDR2 is YFSETQ. The CDR3 runs to 16 residues. V was shortened by 7 bases and J by 0 bases, with 18 bases between the two germline ends. The CDR3 DNA reads TGCGCCAGCGCCCCAGAGGGGCGCGTCAGCACAGATACGCAGTATTTT. Its protein is CASAPEGRVSTDTQYF.

CDR3 DNA sequence: TGTGCCAGCAGACCCTACGAGCGGTCCAGCTCCTACGAGCAGTACTTC. It translates to CASRPYERSSSYEQYF. The rearrangement uses TRBV6-2 or TRBV6-3 and TRBJ2-7, with D perhaps TRBD2 (5 bases). The V gene lost 6 bases and the J gene lost 0 bases, with 18 bases spanning the gap. This CDR3 is built from 16 residues. The V gene's germline CDR1 is MNHEY and CDR2 SVGEGT.

The CDR3 loop reads CASSHNRGNEAFF. The CDR3 bases are TGTGCCAGCAGTCACAACAGGGGTAATGAAGCTTTCTTT. The chain links TRBV6-6 to TRBJ1-1; 7 positions match TRBD1. Germline loops: CDR1 MNHNY, CDR2 SVGAGI (reference sequence). The CDR3 consists of 13 residues. Losses at the gene ends were 5 bases for V and 7 bases for J; bases not matched to a gene: 7.

This clonotype was seen just once. The genes are TRBV28 and TRBJ1-1; D is unclear. Germline assignment: CDR1 MDHEN and CDR2 SYDVKM. Trimming removed 8 bases at V and 3 bases at J, with 10 bases between. The CDR3 contains 12 residues. CDR3 region: CASFRYYTEAFF. CDR3 nucleotide sequence: TGTGCCAGCTTTCGTTACTACACTGAAGCTTTCTTT.

This rearrangement joins TRBV2 to TRBJ1-5; D is undetermined. The CDR3 runs to 13 residues. V was clipped by 1 base and J by 4 bases, with 5 bases between them. Per germline, CDR1 SNHLY and CDR2 FYNNEI. The CDR3 DNA follows: TGTGCCAGCAGTGAAGACCGAAATCAGCCCCAGCATTTT. Amino acids: CASSEDRNQPQHF. Together with reference TRBV2 and TRBJ1-5, the CDR3 gives the full variable domain: EPEVTQTPSHQVTQMGQEVILRCVPISNHLYFYWYRQILGQKVEFLVSFYNNEISEKSEIFDDQFSVERPDGSNFTLKIRSTKLEDSAMYFCASSEDRNQPQHFGDGTRLSIL.

CDR3 amino acids: CASSQSGLAGGTDTQYF. The CDR3 DNA sequence: TGTGCCAGCAGCCAGTCCGGACTAGCGGGCGGCACAGATACGCAGTATTTT. J is TRBJ2-3 and V is TRBV3-1; 11 nucleotides line up with TRBD2. CDR1 and CDR2 (germline): LGHDT, YNNKEL (reference sequence). The CDR3 is 17 amino acids. Trimming at V came to 3 bases and at J to 1 base, leaving 6 bases not matched to a gene.

The V and J genes are TRBV10-3 and TRBJ1-5; D uncertain. CDR1 ENHRY and CDR2 SYGVKD come from the germline V gene. The CDR3 is 18 amino acids. V lost 0 bases and J 0 bases, leaving 15 bases between the germline ends. DNA for the CDR3: TGTGCCATCAGTGAGTCGTTCCCCTTCTCGGCTAGCAATCAGCCCCAGCATTTT. Translating gives CAISESFPFSASNQPQHF.

The V gene is TRBV27, the J gene TRBJ1-4, with 10 bases that match TRBD1. The CDR3 extends over 15 amino acids. The V and J ends lost 5 bases and 10 bases, in that order; junction bases with no gene match: 10. In germline, CDR1 is MNHEY, CDR2 SMNVEV (reference sequence). The CDR3 reads CASSPRDRGLRKLFF. CDR3 in DNA: TGTGCCAGCAGTCCACGGGACAGGGGTTTACGAAAACTGTTTTTT.

CDR3 region: CASSLNANGANVLTF. CDR3 bases: TGTGCCAGCAGCTTAAACGCAAACGGGGCCAACGTCCTGACTTTC. This chain connects TRBV7-2 to TRBJ2-6; D is undetermined. Germline assignment: CDR1 SGHTA and CDR2 FQGNSA. The CDR3 is 15 residues long. Trimming stripped 2 bases from V and 4 bases from J, with 9 bases between.

This chain uses TRBV7-3 with TRBJ2-2; D uncertain. The germline CDR1 and CDR2 sequences are SGHTA and FQGTGA. Deletions cut 4 bases from V and 6 bases from J, with 9 bases between. This CDR3 comprises 13 residues. The CDR3 here is CASSSPGAGELFF. CDR3 bases: TGTGCCAGCAGCTCCCCTGGGGCCGGGGAGCTGTTTTTT.